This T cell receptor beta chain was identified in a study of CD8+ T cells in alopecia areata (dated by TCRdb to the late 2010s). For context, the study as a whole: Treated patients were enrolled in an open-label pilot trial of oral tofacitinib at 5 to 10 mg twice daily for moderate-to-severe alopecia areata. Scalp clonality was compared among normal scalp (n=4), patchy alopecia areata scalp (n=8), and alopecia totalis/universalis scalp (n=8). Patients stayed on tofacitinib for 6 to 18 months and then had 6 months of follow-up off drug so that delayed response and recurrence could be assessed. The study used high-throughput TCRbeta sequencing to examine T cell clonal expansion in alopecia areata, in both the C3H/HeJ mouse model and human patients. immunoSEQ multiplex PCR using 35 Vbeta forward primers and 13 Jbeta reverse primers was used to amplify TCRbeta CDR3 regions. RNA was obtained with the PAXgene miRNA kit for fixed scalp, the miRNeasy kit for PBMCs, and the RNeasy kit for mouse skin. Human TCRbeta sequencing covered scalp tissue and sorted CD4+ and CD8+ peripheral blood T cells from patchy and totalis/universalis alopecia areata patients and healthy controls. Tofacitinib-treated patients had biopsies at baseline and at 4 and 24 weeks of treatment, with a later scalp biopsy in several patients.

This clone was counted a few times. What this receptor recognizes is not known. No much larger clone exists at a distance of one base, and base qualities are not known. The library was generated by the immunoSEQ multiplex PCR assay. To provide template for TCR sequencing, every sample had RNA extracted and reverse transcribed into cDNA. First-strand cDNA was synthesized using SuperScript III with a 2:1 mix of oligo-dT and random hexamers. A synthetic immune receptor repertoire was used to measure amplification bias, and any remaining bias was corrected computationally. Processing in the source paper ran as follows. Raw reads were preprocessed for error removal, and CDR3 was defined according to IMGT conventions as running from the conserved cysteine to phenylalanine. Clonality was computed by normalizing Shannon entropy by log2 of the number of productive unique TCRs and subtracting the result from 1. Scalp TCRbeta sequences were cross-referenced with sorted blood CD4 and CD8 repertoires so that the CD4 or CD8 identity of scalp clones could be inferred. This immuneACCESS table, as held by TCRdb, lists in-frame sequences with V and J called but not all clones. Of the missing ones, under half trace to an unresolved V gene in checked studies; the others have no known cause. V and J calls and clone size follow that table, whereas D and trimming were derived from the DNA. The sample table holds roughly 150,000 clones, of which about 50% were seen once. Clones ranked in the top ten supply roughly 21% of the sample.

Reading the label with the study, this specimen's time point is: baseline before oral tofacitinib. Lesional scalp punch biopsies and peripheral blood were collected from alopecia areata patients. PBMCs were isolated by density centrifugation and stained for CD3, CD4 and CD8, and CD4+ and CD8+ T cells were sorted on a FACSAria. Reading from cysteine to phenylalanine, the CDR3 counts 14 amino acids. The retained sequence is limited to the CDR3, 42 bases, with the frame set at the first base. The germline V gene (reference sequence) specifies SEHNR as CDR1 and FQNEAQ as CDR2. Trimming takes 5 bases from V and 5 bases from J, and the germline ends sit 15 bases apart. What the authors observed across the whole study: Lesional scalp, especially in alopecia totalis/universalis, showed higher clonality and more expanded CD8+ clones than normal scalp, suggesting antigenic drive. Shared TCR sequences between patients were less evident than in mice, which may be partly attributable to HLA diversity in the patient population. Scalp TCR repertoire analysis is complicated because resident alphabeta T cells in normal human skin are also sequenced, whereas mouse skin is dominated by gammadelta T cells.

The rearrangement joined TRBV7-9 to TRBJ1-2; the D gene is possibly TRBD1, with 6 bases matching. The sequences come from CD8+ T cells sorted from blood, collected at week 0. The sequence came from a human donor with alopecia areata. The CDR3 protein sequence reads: CASSNGQSGYGYTF. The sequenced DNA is TGTGCCAGCAGCAACGGACAGTCTGGGTATGGCTACACCTTC. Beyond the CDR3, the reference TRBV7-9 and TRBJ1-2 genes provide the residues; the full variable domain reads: DTGVSQNPRHKITKRGQNVTFRCDPISEHNRLYWYRQTLGQGPEFLTYFQNEAQLEKSRLLSDRFSAERPKGSFSTLEIQRTEQGDSAMYLCASSNGQSGYGYTFGSGTRLTVV.